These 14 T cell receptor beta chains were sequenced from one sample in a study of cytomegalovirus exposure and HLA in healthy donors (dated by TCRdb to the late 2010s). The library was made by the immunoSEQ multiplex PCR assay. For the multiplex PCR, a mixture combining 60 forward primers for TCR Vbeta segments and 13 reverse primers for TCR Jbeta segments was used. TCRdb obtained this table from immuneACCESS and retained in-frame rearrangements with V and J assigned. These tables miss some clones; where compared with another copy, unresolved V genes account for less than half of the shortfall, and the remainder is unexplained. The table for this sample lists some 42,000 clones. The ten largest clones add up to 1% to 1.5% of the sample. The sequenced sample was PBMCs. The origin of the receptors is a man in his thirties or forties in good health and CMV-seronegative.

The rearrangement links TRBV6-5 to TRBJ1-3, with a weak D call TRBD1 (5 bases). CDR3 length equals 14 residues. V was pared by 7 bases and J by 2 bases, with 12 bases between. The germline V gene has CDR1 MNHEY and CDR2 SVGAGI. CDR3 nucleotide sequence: TGTGCCAGCAACCCAGGGATCCCTGGAAACACCATATATTTT. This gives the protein CASNPGIPGNTIYF.

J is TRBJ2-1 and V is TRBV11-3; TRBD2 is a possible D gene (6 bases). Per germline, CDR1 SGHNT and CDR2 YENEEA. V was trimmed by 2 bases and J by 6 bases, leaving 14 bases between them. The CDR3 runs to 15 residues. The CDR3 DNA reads TGTGCCAGCAGCTTAAGAGTTGGGGACTTCAATGAGCAGTTCTTC. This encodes CASSLRVGDFNEQFF.

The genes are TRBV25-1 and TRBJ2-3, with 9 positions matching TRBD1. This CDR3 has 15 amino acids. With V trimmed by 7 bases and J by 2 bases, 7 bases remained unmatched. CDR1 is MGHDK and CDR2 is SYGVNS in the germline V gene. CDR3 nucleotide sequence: TGTGCCAGCAAACCTACAGGGGGCCCCACAGATACGCAGTATTTT. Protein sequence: CASKPTGGPTDTQYF.

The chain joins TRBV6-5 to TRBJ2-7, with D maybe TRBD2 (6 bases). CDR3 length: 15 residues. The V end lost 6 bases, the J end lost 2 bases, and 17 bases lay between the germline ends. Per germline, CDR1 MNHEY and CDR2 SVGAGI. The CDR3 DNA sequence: TGTGCCAGCAGCCCGGATCCGGGAGTCCCCTACGAGCAGTACTTC. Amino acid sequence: CASSPDPGVPYEQYF.

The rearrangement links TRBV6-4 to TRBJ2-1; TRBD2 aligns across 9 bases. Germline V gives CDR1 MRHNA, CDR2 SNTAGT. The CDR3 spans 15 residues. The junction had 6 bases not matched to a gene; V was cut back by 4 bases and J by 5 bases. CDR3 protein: CASSVAGATHNEQFF. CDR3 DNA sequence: TGTGCCAGCAGTGTAGCGGGAGCTACCCACAATGAGCAGTTCTTC.

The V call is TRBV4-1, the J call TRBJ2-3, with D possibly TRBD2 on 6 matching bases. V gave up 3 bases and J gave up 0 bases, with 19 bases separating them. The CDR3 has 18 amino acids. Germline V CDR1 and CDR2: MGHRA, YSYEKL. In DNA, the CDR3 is TGCGCCAGCAGCCAGCTTAGCGGCCCAGCGACTAGCACAGATACGCAGTATTTT. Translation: CASSQLSGPATSTDTQYF.

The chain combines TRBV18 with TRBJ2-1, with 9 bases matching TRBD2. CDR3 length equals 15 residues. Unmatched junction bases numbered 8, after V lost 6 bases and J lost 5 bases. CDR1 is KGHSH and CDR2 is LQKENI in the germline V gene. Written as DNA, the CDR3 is TGTGCCAGCTCGCCCCGAGCGGGAGGTGACAATGAGCAGTTCTTC. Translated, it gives CASSPRAGGDNEQFF.

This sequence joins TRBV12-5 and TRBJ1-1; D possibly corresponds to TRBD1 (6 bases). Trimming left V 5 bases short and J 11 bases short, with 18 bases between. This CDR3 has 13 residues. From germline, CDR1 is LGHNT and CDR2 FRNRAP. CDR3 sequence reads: CASGKRDTQGAFF. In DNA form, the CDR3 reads TGTGCTAGTGGTAAACGGGACACCCAGGGGGCTTTCTTT.

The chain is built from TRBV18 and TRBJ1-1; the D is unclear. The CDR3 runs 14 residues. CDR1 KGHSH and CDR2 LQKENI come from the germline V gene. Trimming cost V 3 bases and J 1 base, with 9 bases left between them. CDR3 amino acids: CASSPLQRNTEAFF. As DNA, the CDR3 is TGTGCCAGCTCACCTTTACAGAGGAACACTGAAGCTTTCTTT. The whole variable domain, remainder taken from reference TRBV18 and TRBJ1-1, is NAGVMQNPRHLVRRRGQEARLRCSPMKGHSHVYWYRQLPEEGLKFMVYLQKENIIDESGMPKERFSAEFPKEGPSILRIQQVVRGDSAAYFCASSPLQRNTEAFFGQGTRLTVV.

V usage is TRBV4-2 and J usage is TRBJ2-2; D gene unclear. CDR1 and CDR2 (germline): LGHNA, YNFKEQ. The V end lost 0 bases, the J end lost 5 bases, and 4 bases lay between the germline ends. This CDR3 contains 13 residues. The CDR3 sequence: CASSQDVTGELFF. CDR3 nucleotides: TGTGCCAGCAGCCAAGACGTTACCGGGGAGCTGTTTTTT.

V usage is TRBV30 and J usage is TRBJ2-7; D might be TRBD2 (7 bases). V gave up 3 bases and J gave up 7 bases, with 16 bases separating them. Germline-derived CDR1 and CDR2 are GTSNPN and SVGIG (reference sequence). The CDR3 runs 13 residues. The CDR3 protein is CAWRHGGAKEQYF. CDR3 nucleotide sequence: TGTGCCTGGAGACATGGGGGGGCCAAAGAGCAGTACTTC.

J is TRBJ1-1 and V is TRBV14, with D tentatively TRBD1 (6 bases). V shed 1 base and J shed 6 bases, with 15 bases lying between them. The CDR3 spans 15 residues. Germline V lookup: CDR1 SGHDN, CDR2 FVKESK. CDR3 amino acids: CASSQVRQAGAEAFF. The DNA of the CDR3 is TGTGCCAGCAGCCAAGTAAGACAGGCGGGGGCTGAAGCTTTCTTT.

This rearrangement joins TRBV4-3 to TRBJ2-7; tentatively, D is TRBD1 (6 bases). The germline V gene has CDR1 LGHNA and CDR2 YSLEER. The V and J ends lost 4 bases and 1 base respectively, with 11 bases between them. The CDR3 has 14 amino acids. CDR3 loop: CASSPDRISYEQYF. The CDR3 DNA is TGCGCCAGCAGCCCCGACAGGATATCCTACGAGCAGTACTTC.

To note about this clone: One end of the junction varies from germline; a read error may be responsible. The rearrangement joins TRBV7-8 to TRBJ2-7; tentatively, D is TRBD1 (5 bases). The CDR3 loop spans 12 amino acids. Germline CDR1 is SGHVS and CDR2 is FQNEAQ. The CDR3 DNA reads TGTGCCAGCAGCTTAGTAGGGCGACAGCAGGACTTC. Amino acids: CASSLVGRQQDF.